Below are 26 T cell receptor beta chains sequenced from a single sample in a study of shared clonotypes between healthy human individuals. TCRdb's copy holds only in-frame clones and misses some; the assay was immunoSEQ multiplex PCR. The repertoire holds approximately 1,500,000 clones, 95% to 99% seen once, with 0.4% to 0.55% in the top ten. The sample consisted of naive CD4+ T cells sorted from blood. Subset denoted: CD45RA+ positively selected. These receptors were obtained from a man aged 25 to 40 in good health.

CDR3 bases: TGTGCCAGCAGTTTTTCGGGGGGCCGGGAAAAACTGTTTTTT. It encodes CASSFSGGREKLFF. The chain links TRBV28 to TRBJ1-4, with D possibly being TRBD1 (6 bases). Trimming took 3 bases from V and 8 from J, leaving 13 bases between them. The germline CDR1 and CDR2 sequences are MDHEN and SYDVKM. The CDR3 has 14 residues.

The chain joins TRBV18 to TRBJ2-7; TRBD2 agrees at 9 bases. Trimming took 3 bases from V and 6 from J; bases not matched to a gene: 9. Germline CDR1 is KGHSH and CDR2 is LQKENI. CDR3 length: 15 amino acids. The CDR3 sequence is CASSPTIAGAGEQYF. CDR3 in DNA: TGTGCCAGCTCACCCACTATAGCGGGAGCGGGCGAGCAGTACTTC. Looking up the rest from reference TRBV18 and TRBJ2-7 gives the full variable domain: NAGVMQNPRHLVRRRGQEARLRCSPMKGHSHVYWYRQLPEEGLKFMVYLQKENIIDESGMPKERFSAEFPKEGPSILRIQQVVRGDSAAYFCASSPTIAGAGEQYFGPGTRLTVT.

The CDR3 loop reads CASTSGTDTQYF. The DNA of the CDR3 is TGTGCCTCGACTAGCGGAACAGATACGCAGTATTTT. V gene TRBV10-3 combines with J gene TRBJ2-3; 9 bases agree with TRBD2. There are 12 residues in the CDR3. CDR1 is ENHRY, CDR2 SYGVKD, per germline. V trimming: 11 bases; J trimming: 3 bases; junction bases outside the gene matches: 3.

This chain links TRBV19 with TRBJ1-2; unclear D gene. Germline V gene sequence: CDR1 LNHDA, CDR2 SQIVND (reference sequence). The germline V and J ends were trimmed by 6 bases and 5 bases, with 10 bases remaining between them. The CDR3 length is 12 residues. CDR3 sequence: CASRPLGYGYTF. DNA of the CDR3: TGTGCCAGTAGGCCCCTGGGTTATGGCTACACCTTC.

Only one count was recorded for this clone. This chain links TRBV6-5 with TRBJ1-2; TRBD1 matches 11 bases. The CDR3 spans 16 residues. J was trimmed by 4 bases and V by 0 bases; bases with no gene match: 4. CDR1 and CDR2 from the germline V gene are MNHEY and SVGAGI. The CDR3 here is CASSYSDRGRPYGYTF. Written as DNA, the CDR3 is TGTGCCAGCAGTTACTCGGACAGGGGGCGTCCCTATGGCTACACCTTC.

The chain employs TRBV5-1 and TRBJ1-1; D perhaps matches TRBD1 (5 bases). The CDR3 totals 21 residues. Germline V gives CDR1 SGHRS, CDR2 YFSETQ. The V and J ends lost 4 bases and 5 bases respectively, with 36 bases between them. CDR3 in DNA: TGCGCCAGCAGCCTCCAGGGATCAACTGGGGGAGGGTGGTTAACGCGGACTGAAGCTTTCTTT. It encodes CASSLQGSTGGGWLTRTEAFF.

The DNA for the CDR3 is TGCGCCAGCAGCCAATCCGGGACTAGCGGGAGCGAAGAGCAGTTCTTC. Its protein product is CASSQSGTSGSEEQFF. The chain has TRBV4-1 and TRBJ2-1, with 14 positions matching TRBD2. The ends lost 2 bases at V and 10 bases at J; junction bases unmatched: 7. The germline V gene encodes CDR1 MGHRA and CDR2 YSYEKL. There are 16 residues in the CDR3.

In nucleotides, the CDR3 is TGTGCCAGTGGACAGGTACCCTACGAGCAGTACTTC. Translation gives CASGQVPYEQYF. The chain employs TRBV19 and TRBJ2-7; 7 bases map to TRBD1. CDR3 length: 12 amino acids. Germline-derived CDR1 and CDR2 are LNHDA and SQIVND (reference sequence). Unmatched junction bases numbered 3, after V lost 8 bases and J lost 2 bases.

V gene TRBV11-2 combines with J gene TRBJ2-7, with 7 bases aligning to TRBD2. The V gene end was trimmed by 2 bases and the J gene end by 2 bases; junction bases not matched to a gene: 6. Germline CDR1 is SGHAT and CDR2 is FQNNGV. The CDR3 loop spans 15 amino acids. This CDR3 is CASSLSSSGPYEQYF. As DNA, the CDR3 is TGTGCCAGCAGCTTAAGTTCTAGCGGCCCCTACGAGCAGTACTTC.

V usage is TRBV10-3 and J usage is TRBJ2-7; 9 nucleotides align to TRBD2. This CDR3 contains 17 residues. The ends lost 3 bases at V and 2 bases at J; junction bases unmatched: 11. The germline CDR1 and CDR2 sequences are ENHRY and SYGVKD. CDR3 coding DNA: TGTGCCATCAGTGATTGGTCTAGCGGGAATGTCCCCTACGAGCAGTACTTC. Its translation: CAISDWSSGNVPYEQYF.

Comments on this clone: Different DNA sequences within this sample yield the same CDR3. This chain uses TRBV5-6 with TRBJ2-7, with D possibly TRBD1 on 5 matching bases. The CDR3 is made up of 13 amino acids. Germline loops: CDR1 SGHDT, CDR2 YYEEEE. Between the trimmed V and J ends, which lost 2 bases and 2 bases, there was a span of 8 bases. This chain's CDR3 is CASSLAGPYEQYF. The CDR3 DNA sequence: TGTGCCAGCAGCTTAGCAGGGCCCTACGAGCAGTACTTC.

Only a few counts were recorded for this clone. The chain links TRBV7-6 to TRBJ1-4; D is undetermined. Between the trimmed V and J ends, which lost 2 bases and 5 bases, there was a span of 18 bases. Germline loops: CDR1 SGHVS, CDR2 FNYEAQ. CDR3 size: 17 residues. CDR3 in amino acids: CASSLNGKVQANEKLFF. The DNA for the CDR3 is TGTGCCAGCAGCTTAAATGGCAAGGTCCAGGCGAATGAAAAACTGTTTTTT.

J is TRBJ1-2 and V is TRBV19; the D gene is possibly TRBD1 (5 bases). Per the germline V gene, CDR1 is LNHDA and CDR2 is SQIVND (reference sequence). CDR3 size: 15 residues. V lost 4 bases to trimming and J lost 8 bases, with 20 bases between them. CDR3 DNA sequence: TGTGCCAGTAGTAGGACCCAAAGGACACTTGGGGGCTACACCTTC. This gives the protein CASSRTQRTLGGYTF.

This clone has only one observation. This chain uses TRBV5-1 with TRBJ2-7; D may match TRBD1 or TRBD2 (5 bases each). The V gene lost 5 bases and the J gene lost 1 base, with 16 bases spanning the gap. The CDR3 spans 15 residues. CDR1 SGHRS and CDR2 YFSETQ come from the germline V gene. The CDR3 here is CASRPSPGQSYEQYF. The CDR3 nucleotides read TGCGCCAGCAGACCTTCTCCGGGGCAGTCCTACGAGCAGTACTTC.

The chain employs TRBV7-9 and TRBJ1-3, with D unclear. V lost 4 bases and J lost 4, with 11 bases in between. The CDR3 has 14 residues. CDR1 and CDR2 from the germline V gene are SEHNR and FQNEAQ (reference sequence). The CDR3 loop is CASSSTFSGNTIYF. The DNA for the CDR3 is TGTGCCAGCAGCTCGACCTTTTCGGGAAACACCATATATTTT. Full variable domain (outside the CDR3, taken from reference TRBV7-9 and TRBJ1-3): DTGVSQNPRHKITKRGQNVTFRCDPISEHNRLYWYRQTLGQGPEFLTYFQNEAQLEKSRLLSDRFSAERPKGSFSTLEIQRTEQGDSAMYLCASSSTFSGNTIYFGEGSWLTVV.

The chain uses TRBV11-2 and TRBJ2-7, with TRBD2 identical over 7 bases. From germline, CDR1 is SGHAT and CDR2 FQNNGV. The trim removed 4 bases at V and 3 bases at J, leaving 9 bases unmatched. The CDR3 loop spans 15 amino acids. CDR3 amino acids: CASSSGLINLYEQYF. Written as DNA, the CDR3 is TGTGCCAGCAGCTCGGGACTAATAAACCTCTACGAGCAGTACTTC.

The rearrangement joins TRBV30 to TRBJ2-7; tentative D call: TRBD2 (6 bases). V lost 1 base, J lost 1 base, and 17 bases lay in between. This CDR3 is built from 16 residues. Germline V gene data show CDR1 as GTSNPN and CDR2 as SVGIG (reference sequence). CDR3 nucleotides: TGTGCCTGGAGTGGACACATTAGGAGGGTATCCTACGAGCAGTACTTC. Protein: CAWSGHIRRVSYEQYF.

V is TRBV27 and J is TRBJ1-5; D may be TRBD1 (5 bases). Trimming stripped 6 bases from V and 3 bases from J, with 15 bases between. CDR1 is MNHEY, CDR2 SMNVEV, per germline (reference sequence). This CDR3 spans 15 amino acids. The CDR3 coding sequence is TGTGCCAGCAGGCGGGACCTTAACTACAATCAGCCCCAGCATTTT. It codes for CASRRDLNYNQPQHF.

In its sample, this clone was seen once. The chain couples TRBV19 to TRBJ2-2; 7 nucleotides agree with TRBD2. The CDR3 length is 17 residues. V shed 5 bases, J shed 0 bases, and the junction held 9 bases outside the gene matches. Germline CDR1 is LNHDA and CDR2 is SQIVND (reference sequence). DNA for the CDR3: TGTGCCAGTAGTGCCGGGAGAGGACTAGCGAACACCGGGGAGCTGTTTTTT. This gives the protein CASSAGRGLANTGELFF.

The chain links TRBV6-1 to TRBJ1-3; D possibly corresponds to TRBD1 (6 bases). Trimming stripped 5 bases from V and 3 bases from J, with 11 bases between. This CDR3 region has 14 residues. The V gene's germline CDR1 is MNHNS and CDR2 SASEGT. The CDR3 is CASSHHRVGNTIYF. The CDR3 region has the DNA TGTGCCAGCAGTCACCACAGGGTTGGAAACACCATATATTTT.

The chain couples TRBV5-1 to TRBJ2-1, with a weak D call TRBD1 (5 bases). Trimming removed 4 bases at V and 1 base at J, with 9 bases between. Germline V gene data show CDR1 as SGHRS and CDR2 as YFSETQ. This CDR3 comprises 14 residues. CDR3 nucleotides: TGCGCCAGCAGCGGGGCCGTATCCTACAATGAGCAGTTCTTC. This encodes CASSGAVSYNEQFF.

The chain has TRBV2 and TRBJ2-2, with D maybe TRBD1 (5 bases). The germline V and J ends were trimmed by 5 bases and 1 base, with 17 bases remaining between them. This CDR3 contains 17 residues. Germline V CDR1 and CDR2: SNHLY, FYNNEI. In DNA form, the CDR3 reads TGTGCCAGCAGTTACCAGGACCGTAGGGGGAACACCGGGGAGCTGTTTTTT. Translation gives CASSYQDRRGNTGELFF.

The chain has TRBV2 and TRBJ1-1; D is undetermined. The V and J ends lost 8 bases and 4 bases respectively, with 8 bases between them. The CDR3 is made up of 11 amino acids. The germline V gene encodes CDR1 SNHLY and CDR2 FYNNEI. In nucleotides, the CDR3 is TGTGCCAGCGCGTTAGGCACTGAAGCTTTCTTT. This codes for CASALGTEAFF. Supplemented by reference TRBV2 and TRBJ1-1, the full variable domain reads EPEVTQTPSHQVTQMGQEVILRCVPISNHLYFYWYRQILGQKVEFLVSFYNNEISEKSEIFDDQFSVERPDGSNFTLKIRSTKLEDSAMYFCASALGTEAFFGQGTRLTVV.

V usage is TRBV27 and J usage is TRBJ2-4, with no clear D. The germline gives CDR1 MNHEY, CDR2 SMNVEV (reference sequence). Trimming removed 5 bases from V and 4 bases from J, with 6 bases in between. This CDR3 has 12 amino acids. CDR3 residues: CASSPMKNIQYF. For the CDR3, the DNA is TGTGCCAGCAGTCCGATGAAAAACATTCAGTACTTC.

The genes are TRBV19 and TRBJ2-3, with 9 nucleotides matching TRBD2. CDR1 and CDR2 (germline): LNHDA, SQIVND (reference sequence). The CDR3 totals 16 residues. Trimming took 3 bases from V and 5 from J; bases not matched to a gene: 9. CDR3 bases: TGTGCCAGTAGTATCGTTGCGGGAGGGCCGGTAGATACGCAGTATTTT. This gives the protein CASSIVAGGPVDTQYF.

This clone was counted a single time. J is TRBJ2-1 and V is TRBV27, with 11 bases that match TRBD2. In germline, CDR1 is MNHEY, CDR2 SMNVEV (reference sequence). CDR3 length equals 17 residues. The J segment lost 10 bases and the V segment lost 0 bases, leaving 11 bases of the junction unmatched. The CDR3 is CASSLSLAGGPLGEQFF. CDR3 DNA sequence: TGTGCCAGCAGTTTATCGTTAGCGGGAGGGCCACTCGGCGAGCAGTTCTTC.